This T cell receptor (beta chain) was documented in a study of blood T cells in healthy people across ages. Study-level findings and limits: Older individuals had lower TCR beta diversity per million T cells (the decline was roughly linear). PBMCs left unsorted prevented a conclusive naive versus antigen-experienced comparison.

Alongside a J-beta primer mix, a sample-barcoded 5' primer served in a second PCR lasting roughly 7 to 12 cycles. One entry per CDR3 protein results from TCRdb running MiXCR on the 5' RACE reads. The sample carries about 800,000 distinct CDR3 sequences, 58% recorded once. There are 15 residues in the CDR3. The V gene lost 4 bases and the J gene lost 7 bases, with 19 bases spanning the gap. Per germline, CDR1 SGHVS and CDR2 FNYEAQ. Notes on this clonotype: The target antigen is unknown.

The specimen was blood. The gene calls are TRBV7-6 and TRBJ1-2; tentatively, D is TRBD1 (6 bases). The receptor was isolated from a man aged 25 to 40 in good health. The CDR3 sequence is CASSSRGDTAGGYTF. CDR3 coding DNA: TGTGCCAGCAGCTCCCGCGGGGACACCGCCGGTGGCTACACCTTC.